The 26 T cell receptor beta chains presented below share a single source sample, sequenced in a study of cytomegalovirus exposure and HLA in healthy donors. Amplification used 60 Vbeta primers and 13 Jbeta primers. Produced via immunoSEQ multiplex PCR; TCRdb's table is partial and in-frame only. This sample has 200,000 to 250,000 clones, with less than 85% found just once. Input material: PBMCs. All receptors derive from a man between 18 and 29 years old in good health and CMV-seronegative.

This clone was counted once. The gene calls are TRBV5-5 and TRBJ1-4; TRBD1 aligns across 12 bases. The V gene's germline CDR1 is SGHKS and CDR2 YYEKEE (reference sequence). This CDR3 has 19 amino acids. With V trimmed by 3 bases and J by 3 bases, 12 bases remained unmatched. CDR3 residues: CASSSTGTGGIRANEKLFF. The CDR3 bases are TGTGCCAGCAGCTCAACCGGGACAGGGGGCATAAGGGCTAATGAAAAACTGTTTTTT.

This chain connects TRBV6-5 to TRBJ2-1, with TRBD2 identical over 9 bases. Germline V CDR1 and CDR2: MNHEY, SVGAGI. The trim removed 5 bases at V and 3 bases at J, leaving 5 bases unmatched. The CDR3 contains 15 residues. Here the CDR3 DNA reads TGTGCCAGCAGTCTTAGCGGGAGTATCTACAATGAGCAGTTCTTC. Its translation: CASSLSGSIYNEQFF.

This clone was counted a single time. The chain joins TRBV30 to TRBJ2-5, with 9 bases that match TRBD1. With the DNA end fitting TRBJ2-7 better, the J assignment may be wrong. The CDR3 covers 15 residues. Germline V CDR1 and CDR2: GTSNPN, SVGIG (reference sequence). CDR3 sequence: CAWSAGQGNEDEQYF. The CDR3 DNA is TGTGCCTGGTCTGCGGGACAGGGAAACGAGGACGAGCAGTACTTC.

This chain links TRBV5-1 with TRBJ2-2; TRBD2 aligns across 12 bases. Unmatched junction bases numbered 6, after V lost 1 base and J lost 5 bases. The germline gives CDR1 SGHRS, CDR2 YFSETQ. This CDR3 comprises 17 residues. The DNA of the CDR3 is TGCGCCAGCAGCTTGCAGACTAGCGGGAGAAGAACCGGGGAGCTGTTTTTT. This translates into CASSLQTSGRRTGELFF.

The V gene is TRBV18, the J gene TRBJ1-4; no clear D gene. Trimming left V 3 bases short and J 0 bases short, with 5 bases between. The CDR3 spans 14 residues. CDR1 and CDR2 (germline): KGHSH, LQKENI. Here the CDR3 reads CASSPRATNEKLFF. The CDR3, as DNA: TGTGCCAGCTCACCCCGCGCAACTAATGAAAAACTGTTTTTT.

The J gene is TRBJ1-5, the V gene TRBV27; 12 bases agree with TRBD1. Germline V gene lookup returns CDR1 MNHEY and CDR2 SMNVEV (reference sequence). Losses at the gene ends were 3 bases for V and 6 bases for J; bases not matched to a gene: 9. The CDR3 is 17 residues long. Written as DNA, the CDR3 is TGTGCCAGCAGTTTGTATCCGGGACAGGGGGCAAGTCAGCCCCAGCATTTT. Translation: CASSLYPGQGASQPQHF.

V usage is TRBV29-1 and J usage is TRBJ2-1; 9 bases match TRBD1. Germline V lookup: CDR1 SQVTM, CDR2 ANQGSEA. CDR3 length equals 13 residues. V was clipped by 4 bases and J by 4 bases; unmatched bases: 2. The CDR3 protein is CSVVGTGYNEQFF. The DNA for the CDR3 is TGCAGCGTTGTTGGGACAGGGTACAATGAGCAGTTCTTC.

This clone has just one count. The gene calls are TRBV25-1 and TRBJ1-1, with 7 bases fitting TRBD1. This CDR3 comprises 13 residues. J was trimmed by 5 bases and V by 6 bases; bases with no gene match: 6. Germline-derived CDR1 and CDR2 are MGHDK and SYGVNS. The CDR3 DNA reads TGTGCCAGCAGAAAGGTACAGGGGACTGAAGCTTTCTTT. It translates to CASRKVQGTEAFF.

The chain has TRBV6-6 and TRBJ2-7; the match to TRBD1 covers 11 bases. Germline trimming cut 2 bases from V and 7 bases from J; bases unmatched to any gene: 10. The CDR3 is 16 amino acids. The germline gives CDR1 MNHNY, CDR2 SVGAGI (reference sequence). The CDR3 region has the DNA TGTGCCAGCAGTTACACGGGGACAGGGGGGGCGGGAGAGCAGTACTTC. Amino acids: CASSYTGTGGAGEQYF.

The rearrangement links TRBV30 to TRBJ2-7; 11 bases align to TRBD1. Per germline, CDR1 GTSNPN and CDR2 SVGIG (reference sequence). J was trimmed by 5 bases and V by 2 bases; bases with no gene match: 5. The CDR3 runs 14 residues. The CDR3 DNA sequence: TGTGCCTGGAGTACCGGGACAGGGGGAAACGAGCAGTACTTC. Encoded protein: CAWSTGTGGNEQYF.

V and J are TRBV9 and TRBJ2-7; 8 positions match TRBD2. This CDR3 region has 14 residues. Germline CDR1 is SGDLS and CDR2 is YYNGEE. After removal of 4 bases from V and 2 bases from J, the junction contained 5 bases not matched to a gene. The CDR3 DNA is TGTGCCAGCAGCCCGGCCGGGGGGGCCTACGAGCAGTACTTC. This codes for CASSPAGGAYEQYF.

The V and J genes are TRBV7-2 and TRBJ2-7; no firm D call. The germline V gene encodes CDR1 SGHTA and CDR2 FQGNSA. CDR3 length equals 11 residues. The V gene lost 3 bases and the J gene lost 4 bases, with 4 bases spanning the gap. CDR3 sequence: CASSFIYEQYF. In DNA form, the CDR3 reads TGTGCCAGCAGCTTTATTTACGAGCAGTACTTC.

The CDR3 here is CASSHPGQDYQPQHF. The CDR3, as DNA: TGTGCCAGTAGCCACCCTGGACAGGACTATCAGCCCCAGCATTTT. The J gene is TRBJ1-5, the V gene TRBV19; 7 nucleotides align to TRBD1. The CDR3 length is 15 residues. With 6 bases clipped from V and 5 bases from J, the junction kept 10 bases outside the gene matches. Per germline, CDR1 LNHDA and CDR2 SQIVND (reference sequence).

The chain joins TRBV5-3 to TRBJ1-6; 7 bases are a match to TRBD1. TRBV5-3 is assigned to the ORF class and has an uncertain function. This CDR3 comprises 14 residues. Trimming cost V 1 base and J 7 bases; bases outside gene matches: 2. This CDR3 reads CARSLPRGNSPLHF. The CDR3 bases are TGTGCCAGAAGCTTGCCCAGGGGGAATTCACCCCTCCACTTT.

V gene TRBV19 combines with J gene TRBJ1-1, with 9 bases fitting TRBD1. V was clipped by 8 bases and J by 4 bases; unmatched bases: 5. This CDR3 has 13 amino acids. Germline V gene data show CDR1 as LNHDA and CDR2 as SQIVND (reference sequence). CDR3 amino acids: CASRDRVGTEAFF. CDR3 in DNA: TGTGCCAGTCGGGACAGGGTGGGCACTGAAGCTTTCTTT.

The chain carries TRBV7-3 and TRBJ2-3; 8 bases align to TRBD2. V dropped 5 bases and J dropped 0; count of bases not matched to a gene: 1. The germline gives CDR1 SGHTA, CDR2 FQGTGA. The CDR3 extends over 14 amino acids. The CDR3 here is CASSREGSTDTQYF. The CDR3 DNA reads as TGTGCCAGCAGCCGGGAGGGTAGCACAGATACGCAGTATTTT.

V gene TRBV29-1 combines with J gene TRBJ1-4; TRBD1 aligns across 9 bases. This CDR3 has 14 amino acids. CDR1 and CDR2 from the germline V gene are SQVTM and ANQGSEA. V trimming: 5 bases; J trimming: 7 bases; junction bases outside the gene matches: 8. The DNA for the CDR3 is TGCAGCGTTCGGACAGGGGCTGCGGGTGAAAAACTGTTTTTT. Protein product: CSVRTGAAGEKLFF.

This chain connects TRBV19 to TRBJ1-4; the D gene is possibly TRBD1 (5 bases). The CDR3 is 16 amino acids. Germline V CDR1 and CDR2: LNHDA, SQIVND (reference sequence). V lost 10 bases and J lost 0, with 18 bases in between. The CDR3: CAIPKLGRATNEKLFF. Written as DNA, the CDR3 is TGTGCCATCCCGAAACTGGGCAGGGCAACTAATGAAAAACTGTTTTTT.

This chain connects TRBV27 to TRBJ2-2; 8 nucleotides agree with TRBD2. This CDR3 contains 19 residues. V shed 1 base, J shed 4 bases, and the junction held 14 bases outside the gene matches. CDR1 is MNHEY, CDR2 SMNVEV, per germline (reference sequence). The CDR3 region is CASSLWGPTGGPGTGELFF. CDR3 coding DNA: TGTGCCAGCAGTTTATGGGGGCCTACGGGAGGGCCTGGCACCGGGGAGCTGTTTTTT.

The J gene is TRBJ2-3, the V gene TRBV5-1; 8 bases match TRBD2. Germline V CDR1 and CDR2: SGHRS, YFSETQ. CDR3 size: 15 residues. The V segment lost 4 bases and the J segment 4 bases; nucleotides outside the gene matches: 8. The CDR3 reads CASSRTSSYSDTQYF. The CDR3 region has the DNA TGCGCCAGCAGCCGGACTAGCAGTTATTCAGATACGCAGTATTTT. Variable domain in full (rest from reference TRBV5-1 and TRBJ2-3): KAGVTQTPRYLIKTRGQQVTLSCSPISGHRSVSWYQQTPGQGLQFLFEYFSETQRNKGNFPGRFSGRQFSNSRSEMNVSTLELGDSALYLCASSRTSSYSDTQYFGPGTRLTVL.

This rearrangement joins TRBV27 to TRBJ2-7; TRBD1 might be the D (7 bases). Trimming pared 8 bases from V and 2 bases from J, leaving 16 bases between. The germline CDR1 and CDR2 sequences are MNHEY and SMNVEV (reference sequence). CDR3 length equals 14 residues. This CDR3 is CASGGGASPYEQYF. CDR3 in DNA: TGTGCCAGCGGAGGGGGCGCGAGTCCCTACGAGCAGTACTTC.

For the CDR3, the DNA is TGTGCCAGCAGTTACTCCCGACTTGTCCTTCCGCAGTTCTTC. Encoded protein: CASSYSRLVLPQFF. The chain uses TRBV6-5 and TRBJ2-1; D ambiguous. The CDR3 has 14 amino acids. V was pared by 0 bases and J by 12 bases, with 15 bases between. CDR1 and CDR2 from the germline V gene are MNHEY and SVGAGI.

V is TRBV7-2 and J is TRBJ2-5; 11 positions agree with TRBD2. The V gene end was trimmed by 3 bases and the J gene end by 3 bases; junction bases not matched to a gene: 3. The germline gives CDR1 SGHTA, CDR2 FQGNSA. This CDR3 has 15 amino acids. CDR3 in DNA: TGTGCCAGCAGCTTTACTAGCGGGAGAGAAGAGACCCAGTACTTC. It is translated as CASSFTSGREETQYF.

The CDR3 loop is CASSPAVRGGTDTQYF. DNA of the CDR3: TGTGCCAGCTCGCCGGCTGTCAGGGGCGGGACAGATACGCAGTATTTT. The chain uses TRBV18 and TRBJ2-3; D is perhaps TRBD1 (6 bases). V dropped 6 bases and J dropped 3 bases, with 19 bases sitting between them. Per germline, CDR1 KGHSH and CDR2 LQKENI. The CDR3 loop spans 16 amino acids.

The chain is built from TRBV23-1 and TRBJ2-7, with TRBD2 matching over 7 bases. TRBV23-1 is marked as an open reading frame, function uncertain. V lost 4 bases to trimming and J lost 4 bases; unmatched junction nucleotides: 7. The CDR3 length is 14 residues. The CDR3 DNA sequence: TGCGCCAGCAGTCCCCCGGGAGGAAAGTACGAGCAGTACTTC. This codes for CASSPPGGKYEQYF.

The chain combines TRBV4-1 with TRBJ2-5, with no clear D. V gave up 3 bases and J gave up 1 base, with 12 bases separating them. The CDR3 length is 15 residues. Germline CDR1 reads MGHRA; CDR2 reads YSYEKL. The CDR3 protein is CASSQPTQIQETQYF. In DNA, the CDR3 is TGCGCCAGCAGCCAGCCAACACAGATCCAAGAGACCCAGTACTTC.